Below, 22 T cell receptor beta chains from the same sample are listed, as sequenced in a study of cytomegalovirus exposure and HLA in healthy donors (dated by TCRdb to about 2017). Library preparation used the immunoSEQ multiplex PCR assay. The multiplex PCR relied on a mix of 60 forward primers for TCR Vbeta segments and 13 reverse primers for TCR Jbeta segments. TCRdb's version of the immuneACCESS table is confined to in-frame rearrangements and falls short of the full clone set. An unresolved V gene accounts for under half of the shortfall where checked; the remainder is of unknown origin. The sample includes 150,000 to 200,000 clones, with about 80% observed a single time. Clones ranked in the top ten supply 1.5% of the sample. Sample: PBMCs. The receptors come from a man in his forties in good health and CMV-seronegative.

This rearrangement joins TRBV28 to TRBJ2-7; 7 nucleotides align to TRBD2. Germline CDR1 reads MDHEN; CDR2 reads SYDVKM. CDR3 length: 15 amino acids. With 7 bases clipped from V and 0 bases from J, the junction kept 9 bases outside the gene matches. The CDR3 loop reads CASTKWGGPSYEQYF. CDR3 coding DNA: TGTGCCAGCACCAAATGGGGGGGACCCTCCTACGAGCAGTACTTC.

The chain uses TRBV18 and TRBJ2-5; 7 bases are shared with TRBD1. The J call is in doubt because the DNA end fits TRBJ2-7 better. This CDR3 comprises 15 residues. The germline CDR1 and CDR2 sequences are KGHSH and LQKENI. The CDR3 loop reads CASSPPGTARSEQYF. The CDR3 bases are TGTGCCAGCTCACCACCGGGGACAGCCCGGAGCGAGCAGTACTTC.

This clone showed up just once. This chain joins TRBV18 and TRBJ2-7; possibly TRBD1 for D (6 bases). Trimming stripped 5 bases from V and 0 bases from J, with 8 bases between. The CDR3 sequence is 13 residues long. CDR1 and CDR2 from the germline V gene are KGHSH and LQKENI. The DNA of the CDR3 is TGTGCCAGCTCAGGGACATCCTCCTACGAGCAGTACTTC. Its translation: CASSGTSSYEQYF.

V and J are TRBV11-3 and TRBJ2-5; tentative D call: TRBD2 (5 bases). Germline CDR1 and CDR2: SGHNT and YENEEA. This CDR3 is built from 13 residues. V was clipped by 0 bases and J by 7 bases, with 9 bases between them. The CDR3 sequence is CASSLEVGGTQYF. Here the CDR3 DNA reads TGTGCCAGCAGCTTAGAGGTTGGAGGGACCCAGTACTTC.

The chain has TRBV28 and TRBJ2-7, with D hard to call. The CDR3 consists of 11 residues. Germline loops: CDR1 MDHEN, CDR2 SYDVKM. The V end lost 5 bases, the J end lost 7 bases, and 9 bases lay between the germline ends. The CDR3 DNA reads as TGTGCCAGCAGTGTCCCCTTGGAGCAGTACTTC. Amino acid sequence: CASSVPLEQYF.

The chain has TRBV7-8 and TRBJ2-3; TRBD2 matches 7 bases. V shed 4 bases and J 4 bases; nucleotides not matched to a gene: 11. The CDR3 is 16 residues long. Germline CDR1 and CDR2: SGHVS and FQNEAQ. CDR3 in amino acids: CASSWLTSAGADTQYF. The CDR3 DNA follows: TGTGCCAGCAGCTGGCTAACTAGCGCCGGGGCAGATACGCAGTATTTT.

The V and J genes are TRBV15 and TRBJ1-1; TRBD1 is a possible D gene (6 bases). The CDR3 length is 15 residues. Germline V gives CDR1 LNHNV, CDR2 YYDKDF (reference sequence). V lost 0 bases and J lost 7, with 15 bases in between. This chain's CDR3 is CATSRDGQYRFEAFF. CDR3 DNA: TGTGCCACCAGCAGAGATGGACAGTATAGGTTTGAAGCTTTCTTT.

J is TRBJ2-7 and V is TRBV7-3, with D perhaps matching TRBD1 (6 bases). The CDR3 is made up of 15 amino acids. V was pared by 1 base and J by 5 bases, with 15 bases between. The V gene's germline CDR1 is SGHTA and CDR2 FQGTGA. The CDR3 bases are TGTGCCAGCAGCTTAAGGGGGCGACAAGCGGACGAGCAGTACTTC. Protein: CASSLRGRQADEQYF.

V is TRBV7-6 and J is TRBJ2-6; the D gene is possibly TRBD1 (6 bases). CDR3 length equals 20 residues. CDR1 and CDR2 (germline): SGHVS, FNYEAQ. With 5 bases removed from V and 4 bases from J, the gap between germline ends came to 27 bases. The CDR3 sequence: CASSPFNPGTIAAGANVLTF. CDR3 sequence (DNA): TGTGCCAGCAGCCCCTTTAACCCGGGGACAATTGCTGCCGGGGCCAACGTCCTGACTTTC. Complete variable domain (other parts from reference TRBV7-6 and TRBJ2-6): GAGVSQSPRYKVTKRGQDVALRCDPISGHVSLYWYRQALGQGPEFLTYFNYEAQQDKSGLPNDRFSAERPEGSISTLTIQRTEQRDSAMYRCASSPFNPGTIAAGANVLTFGAGSRLTVL.

J is TRBJ1-1 and V is TRBV7-3, with 8 bases fitting TRBD1. Germline CDR1 reads SGHTA; CDR2 reads FQGTGA. The CDR3 spans 16 residues. Trimming cost V 2 bases and J 5 bases; bases outside gene matches: 10. CDR3 region: CASSLDGTGGWTEAFF. The CDR3 DNA is TGTGCCAGCAGCTTAGACGGCACAGGGGGTTGGACTGAAGCTTTCTTT.

V gene TRBV6-5 combines with J gene TRBJ1-2, with a weak D call TRBD1 (5 bases). The V gene's germline CDR1 is MNHEY and CDR2 SVGAGI. V shed 0 bases and J shed 2 bases, with 7 bases lying between them. This CDR3 is built from 14 residues. The CDR3 here is CASSYSTVNYGYTF. CDR3 bases: TGTGCCAGCAGTTACTCGACAGTCAACTATGGCTACACCTTC.

The gene calls are TRBV11-2 and TRBJ2-5; D ambiguous. The CDR3 sequence is 15 residues long. V lost 2 bases, J lost 5 bases, and 15 bases lay in between. Germline loops: CDR1 SGHAT, CDR2 FQNNGV. The CDR3 reads CASSLSLPPGETQYF. CDR3 in DNA: TGTGCCAGCAGCTTATCTCTGCCTCCCGGGGAGACCCAGTACTTC.

The V and J genes are TRBV18 and TRBJ1-1; no firm D call. Germline CDR1 is KGHSH and CDR2 is LQKENI. V lost 8 bases, J lost 0 bases, and 13 bases lay in between. The CDR3 spans 14 residues. Here the CDR3 reads CASRWAPMNTEAFF. CDR3 bases: TGTGCCAGCCGATGGGCCCCCATGAACACTGAAGCTTTCTTT.

V and J are TRBV15 and TRBJ1-3; TRBD1 might be the D (6 bases). This CDR3 contains 15 residues. V lost 0 bases and J 3 bases, leaving 9 bases between the germline ends. The germline gives CDR1 LNHNV, CDR2 YYDKDF (reference sequence). CDR3 amino acids: CATSRETGHGNTIYF. The CDR3 region has the DNA TGTGCCACCAGCAGAGAGACAGGACATGGAAACACCATATATTTT.

This clone was recorded a few times. The J gene is TRBJ1-1, the V gene TRBV5-5; TRBD1 might be the D (5 bases). The CDR3 runs to 14 residues. The ends were cut back, 2 bases at V and 2 bases at J, with 10 bases in the middle. Germline V gene lookup returns CDR1 SGHKS and CDR2 YYEKEE (reference sequence). The CDR3 spells CASSFWTPNTEAFF. CDR3 coding DNA: TGTGCCAGCAGCTTTTGGACACCTAACACTGAAGCTTTCTTT.

As DNA, the CDR3 is TGTGCCAGCAGTGAAGGGGTACTAGGCTACACCTTC. Its translation: CASSEGVLGYTF. The chain uses TRBV6-1 and TRBJ1-2, with D hard to call. The CDR3 length is 12 residues. V was cut by 1 base and J by 8 bases, with 8 bases left in between. Germline V gene sequence: CDR1 MNHNS, CDR2 SASEGT.

CDR3 coding DNA: TGTGCCAGCAGTTACGAGGGTCAGCCCCAGCATTTT. Translation gives CASSYEGQPQHF. The genes are TRBV6-6 and TRBJ1-5; no definite D call. CDR3 length: 12 residues. Trimming took 2 bases from V and 6 from J, leaving 5 bases between them. Germline CDR1 is MNHNY and CDR2 is SVGAGI (reference sequence).

The chain couples TRBV27 to TRBJ2-1; 7 bases are shared with TRBD2. Germline loops: CDR1 MNHEY, CDR2 SMNVEV (reference sequence). The CDR3 is made up of 14 amino acids. Trimming at V came to 3 bases and at J to 4 bases, leaving 3 bases not matched to a gene. The CDR3 coding sequence is TGTGCCAGCAGTTTCGGGACTACATACAATGAGCAGTTCTTC. Translated, it gives CASSFGTTYNEQFF.

The CDR3 sequence: CASSPRQGVDTQYF. The CDR3 DNA reads as TGTGCCAGCAGCCCTCGACAGGGAGTAGATACGCAGTATTTT. This chain connects TRBV13 to TRBJ2-3; 7 bases are a match to TRBD1. The junction had 7 bases not matched to a gene; V was cut back by 5 bases and J by 5 bases. Per the germline V gene, CDR1 is PRHDT and CDR2 is FYEKMQ (reference sequence). This CDR3 spans 14 amino acids.

This sequence joins TRBV28 and TRBJ2-1; 7 bases line up with TRBD2. The CDR3 contains 14 residues. V lost 3 bases to trimming and J lost 7 bases; unmatched junction nucleotides: 6. The V gene's germline CDR1 is MDHEN and CDR2 SYDVKM. The chain's CDR3 is CASSFPVGGNEQFF. CDR3 coding DNA: TGTGCCAGCAGTTTCCCCGTGGGAGGGAATGAGCAGTTCTTC. Full variable domain (remainder filled in from reference TRBV28 and TRBJ2-1): DVKVTQSSRYLVKRTGEKVFLECVQDMDHENMFWYRQDPGLGLRLIYFSYDVKMKEKGDIPEGYSVSREKKERFSLILESASTNQTSMYLCASSFPVGGNEQFFGPGTRLTVL.

The chain joins TRBV11-3 to TRBJ1-2; 9 bases line up with TRBD1. This CDR3 has 18 amino acids. V trimming: 1 base; J trimming: 1 base; junction bases outside the gene matches: 10. CDR1 is SGHNT and CDR2 is YENEEA in the germline V gene. The CDR3 here is CASSLARDREDDNYGYTF. The DNA for the CDR3 is TGTGCCAGCAGCTTAGCCCGGGACAGGGAAGACGATAACTATGGCTACACCTTC.

J is TRBJ2-2 and V is TRBV5-1, with D tentatively TRBD2 (5 bases). Germline-derived CDR1 and CDR2 are SGHRS and YFSETQ. V lost 2 bases, J lost 2 bases, and 7 bases lay in between. The CDR3 totals 14 residues. The CDR3 spells CASSLEGNTGELFF. The CDR3 nucleotides read TGCGCCAGCAGCTTAGAGGGAAACACCGGGGAGCTGTTTTTT.